This T cell receptor (beta chain) was recorded in a study of shared clonotypes between healthy human individuals. The wider study: Per donor, CD8 memory used one plate, CD8 naive used two, CD4 memory used three and CD4 naive used three.

TCRdb's copy holds only in-frame clones and misses some; the assay was immunoSEQ multiplex PCR. The profile covers about 1 million clones, with about 76% appearing a single time and less than 1.5% taken by the ten largest. Germline V gives CDR1 SGHDT, CDR2 YYEEEE. The CDR3 has 15 amino acids. V was clipped by 3 bases and J by 5 bases, with 17 bases between them. Source material: memory CD4+ T cells sorted from blood. Subset given: CD45RA-negative fraction. The chain uses TRBV5-6 and TRBJ2-5; TRBD2 might be the D (5 bases). This sequence was found in a man between 18 and 35 years old in good health. The CDR3 spells CASSSPPGKEETQYF. CDR3 sequence (DNA): TGTGCCAGCAGCTCCCCCCCCGGGAAGGAGGAGACCCAGTACTTC.